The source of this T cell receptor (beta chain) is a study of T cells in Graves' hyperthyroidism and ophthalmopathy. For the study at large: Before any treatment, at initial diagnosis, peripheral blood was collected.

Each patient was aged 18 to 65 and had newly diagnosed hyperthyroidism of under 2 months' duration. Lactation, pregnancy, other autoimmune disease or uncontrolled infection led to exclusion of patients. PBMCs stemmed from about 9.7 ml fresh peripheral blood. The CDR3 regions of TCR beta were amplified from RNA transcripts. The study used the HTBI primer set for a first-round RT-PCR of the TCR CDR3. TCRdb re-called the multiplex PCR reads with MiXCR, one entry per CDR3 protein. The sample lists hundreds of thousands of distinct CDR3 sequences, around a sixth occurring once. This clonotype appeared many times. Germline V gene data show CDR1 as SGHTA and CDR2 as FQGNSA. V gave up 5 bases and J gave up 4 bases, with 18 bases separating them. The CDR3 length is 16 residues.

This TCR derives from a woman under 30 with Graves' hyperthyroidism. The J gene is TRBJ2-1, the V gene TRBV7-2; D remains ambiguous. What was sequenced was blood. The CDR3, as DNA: TGTGCCAGCAGCATAACGCTCCCCCCTGGGTACAATGAGCAGTTCTTC. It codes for CASSITLPPGYNEQFF.